These T cell receptor beta chains were read from a single sample in a study of cytomegalovirus exposure and HLA in healthy donors. TCRdb's table, derived via immunoSEQ multiplex PCR, lists solely in-frame clones and lacks some. The sample carries about 140,000 clones, approximately 80% recorded once. Sequencing was performed on PBMCs. Source of these receptors: a young man in good health and CMV-seronegative. The CDR3 runs from the conserved cysteine through the conserved F or W. D genes are given only for firm matches.

D gene	V gene	CDR3 length	J gene	CDR3 protein	CDR3 DNA
NA	TRBV19	13	TRBJ2-5	CASSINREETQYF	TGTGCCAGTAGTATCAACAGAGAAGAGACCCAGTACTTC
TRBD1	TRBV11-3	13	TRBJ2-5	CASGTGVKETQYF	TGTGCCAGCGGGACAGGGGTTAAGGAGACCCAGTACTTC
NA	TRBV18	16	TRBJ1-5	CASSPNGGGSNQPQHF	TGTGCCAGCTCACCAAATGGGGGGGGGAGCAATCAGCCCCAGCATTTT
NA	TRBV27	16	TRBJ2-7	CASSLSNGNGLYEQYF	TGTGCCAGCAGTTTATCTAACGGGAATGGGCTCTACGAGCAGTACTTC
NA	TRBV13	13	TRBJ1-2	CASSRQAVYGYTF	TGTGCCAGCAGTCGACAGGCGGTCTATGGCTACACCTTC
TRBD1	TRBV6-4	15	TRBJ2-1	CASSPGTGAYNEQFF	TGTGCCAGCAGCCCCGGGACAGGGGCCTACAATGAGCAGTTCTTC
TRBD2	TRBV30	14	TRBJ2-5	CAWTLGGAQETQYF	TGTGCCTGGACTCTCGGGGGGGCCCAAGAGACCCAGTACTTC
NA	TRBV14	15	TRBJ2-7	CASSHPLRGSYEQYF	TGTGCCAGCAGCCACCCCCTCAGGGGCTCCTACGAGCAGTACTTC
TRBD1	TRBV29-1	13	TRBJ1-2	CSVGSRGLGGYTF	TGCAGCGTTGGGTCCAGGGGGCTTGGTGGCTACACCTTC
TRBD1	TRBV4-1	18	TRBJ1-4	CASSRPRQGATTNEKLFF	TGCGCCAGCAGCCGCCCGCGACAGGGGGCCACAACTAATGAAAAACTGTTTTTT
NA	TRBV2	13	TRBJ1-1	CATTLRGNTEAFF	TGTGCCACGACCCTCCGGGGGAACACTGAAGCTTTCTTT
TRBD1	TRBV11-2	16	TRBJ2-3	CASSSFRDRGRDTQYF	TGTGCCAGCAGCTCATTCCGGGACAGGGGAAGAGATACGCAGTATTTT
NA	TRBV7-7	16	TRBJ2-5	CASSPSPGGFSETQYF	TGTGCCAGCAGCCCGTCCCCGGGTGGGTTTTCAGAGACCCAGTACTTC